What follows are 25 T cell receptor beta chains derived from one specimen sequenced in a study of prognosis after radiotherapy for stage I lung cancer. Genomic DNA yielded TCR beta CDR3, amplified by two-round multiplex PCR. Primers (each specific to one TRBV or TRBJ gene) were used in first-round PCR. TCRdb re-called the multiplex PCR reads with MiXCR, one entry per CDR3 protein. The table includes over 15,000 distinct CDR3 sequences, about 60% detected once. Sequenced material: PBMCs, taken before or after stereotactic body radiation therapy (not recorded which). The receptors were sampled from a donor of 50 years or more with non-small cell lung cancer.

Details on this clonotype: A far more abundant clone sits one base away, making this likely a read error. The chain recombines TRBV2 with TRBJ2-4, with D uncertain. Germline V gene data show CDR1 as SNHLY and CDR2 as FYNNEI. This CDR3 is 18 amino acids long. In DNA, the CDR3 is TGTGCCAGCAAGCCCAATCTTGAGCACGTGGAAAGAGACAATGAGCATTTCTTC. It specifies CASKPNLEHVERDNEHFF.

There are many counts of this clonotype. The chain carries TRBV5-1 and TRBJ1-1, with D maybe TRBD1 (5 bases). Germline V CDR1 and CDR2: SGHRS, YFSETQ. Trimming pared 5 bases from V and 3 bases from J, leaving 14 bases between. The CDR3 is made up of 14 amino acids. CDR3 sequence: CASRSGGDHTEAFF. Here the CDR3 DNA reads TGCGCCAGCAGATCGGGGGGGGACCACACTGAAGCTTTCTTT.

This clonotype was recorded many times. One end of the junction is discordant with germline, which a read error may explain. CDR3 residues: CASSLGGRGSYKQYF. The CDR3, as DNA: TGTGCCAGCAGCTTGGGCGGCAGGGGTTCCTACAAGCAGTACTTC. The gene calls are TRBV5-6 and TRBJ2-7; D is perhaps TRBD1 (6 bases). The CDR3 covers 15 residues. Germline loops: CDR1 SGHDT, CDR2 YYEEEE.

V is TRBV6-1 and J is TRBJ1-1; perhaps TRBD1 as D (6 bases). The V gene's germline CDR1 is MNHNS and CDR2 SASEGT. The CDR3 runs 15 residues. Trimming left V 6 bases short and J 1 base short, with 15 bases between. This chain's CDR3 is CASSYREDRNTEAFF. Here the CDR3 DNA reads TGTGCCAGCAGCTATCGTGAGGACAGGAACACTGAAGCTTTCTTT.

V is TRBV6-5 and J is TRBJ2-7; D possibly corresponds to TRBD2 (5 bases). Trimming removed 4 bases from V and 0 bases from J, with 19 bases in between. CDR1 is MNHEY and CDR2 is SVGAGI in the germline V gene. This CDR3 comprises 17 residues. The CDR3 region is CASSSPSGVHLSYEQYF. For the CDR3, the DNA is TGTGCCAGCAGTTCCCCGTCCGGGGTCCACCTCTCCTACGAGCAGTACTTC.

The sample holds many counts of this clonotype. Here the CDR3 reads CASQSAGTDNSPLHF. The CDR3 region has the DNA TGTGCCAGCCAATCCGCGGGGACAGATAATTCACCCCTCCACTTT. V usage is TRBV18 and J usage is TRBJ1-6; 7 bases map to TRBD1. V dropped 8 bases and J dropped 5; count of bases not matched to a gene: 9. The V gene's germline CDR1 is KGHSH and CDR2 LQKENI. CDR3 length: 15 amino acids.

The chain carries TRBV7-9 and TRBJ1-2; D gene ambiguous. The V and J ends lost 5 bases and 9 bases respectively, with 16 bases between them. This CDR3 contains 13 residues. CDR1 is SEHNR, CDR2 FQNEAQ, per germline (reference sequence). The CDR3 loop is CASSQRELGSYTF. DNA of the CDR3: TGTGCCAGCAGCCAGAGGGAGTTGGGGAGCTACACCTTC.

Many counts were recorded for this clonotype. This sequence joins TRBV6-1 and TRBJ1-5; a weak D match, TRBD1 (5 bases). V was shortened by 7 bases and J by 2 bases, with 12 bases between the two germline ends. The germline gives CDR1 MNHNS, CDR2 SASEGT. This CDR3 has 14 amino acids. In DNA form, the CDR3 reads TGTGCCAGCAAGAGGAGAGGGGGCAATCAGCCCCAGCATTTT. It specifies CASKRRGGNQPQHF.

The chain uses TRBV7-9 and TRBJ2-3; 9 positions match TRBD1. With the DNA end fitting TRBJ1-5 better, the J assignment may be wrong. The CDR3 is 18 residues long. Germline values: CDR1 SEHNR, CDR2 FQNEAQ (reference sequence). CDR3 sequence reads: CASSTCQGTGSLADTQHF. CDR3 in DNA: TGTGCCAGCAGCACCTGTCAGGGGACAGGGTCGTTGGCAGATACGCAGCATTTT.

This clonotype showed up many times. The rearrangement links TRBV20-1 to TRBJ2-1; D is uncertain. Germline V gene lookup returns CDR1 DFQATT and CDR2 SNEGSKA (reference sequence). Trimming stripped 3 bases from V and 7 bases from J, with 19 bases between. The CDR3 consists of 15 residues. Written as DNA, the CDR3 is TGCAGTGCTAGGACCCGGCGGACGTGGGATAATGAGCAGTTCTTC. This gives the protein CSARTRRTWDNEQFF.

On this clonotype: This probably arose from a read error, given a far larger clone one base away. V gene TRBV27 combines with J gene TRBJ1-5, with D tentatively TRBD1 (6 bases). Deletions cut 5 bases from V and 2 bases from J, with 16 bases between. Germline values: CDR1 MNHEY, CDR2 SMNVEV (reference sequence). CDR3 length equals 16 residues. The CDR3 DNA reads TGTGCCAGCAGTGCCGGGGGCAGGGGAGGCAATCAGCCCCAGCATTTT. Amino acid sequence: CASSAGGRGGNQPQHF.

Concerning this clonotype itself: This likely came from a read error, as a far larger clone is one base away. The genes are TRBV7-9 and TRBJ2-7, with 12 bases fitting TRBD2. Germline V gene data show CDR1 as SEHNR and CDR2 as FQNEAQ (reference sequence). The CDR3 loop spans 15 amino acids. Trimming cost V 2 bases and J 7 bases; bases outside gene matches: 6. The DNA for the CDR3 is TGTGCCAGCAGCTTATGGACTAGCGGGGATAATGAGCAGTACTTC. Protein: CASSLWTSGDNEQYF.

The chain joins TRBV20-1 to TRBJ2-7; TRBD2 matches at 8 bases. This CDR3 has 13 residues. Germline V gene sequence: CDR1 DFQATT, CDR2 SNEGSKA (reference sequence). The V segment lost 5 bases and the J segment 6 bases; nucleotides outside the gene matches: 9. For the CDR3, the DNA is TGCAGTGCTTTTATCGGGAGGGCCGGCGAGCAGTACTTC. This gives the protein CSAFIGRAGEQYF.

V is TRBV20-1 and J is TRBJ1-2; D gene unclear. CDR3 length: 10 amino acids. Germline V CDR1 and CDR2: DFQATT, SNEGSKA (reference sequence). V lost 4 bases and J lost 2, with 2 bases in between. Here the CDR3 reads CSAKNYGYTF. In DNA, the CDR3 is TGCAGTGCTAAAAACTATGGCTACACCTTC.

The sample holds many counts of this clonotype. The V call is TRBV5-6, the J call TRBJ2-1; 7 bases map to TRBD2. Trimming cost V 4 bases and J 0 bases; bases outside gene matches: 4. Looked up from germline, CDR1 is SGHDT and CDR2 is YYEEEE. This CDR3 has 15 amino acids. CDR3 sequence: CASSQRDFSYNEQFF. The CDR3 coding sequence is TGTGCCAGCAGCCAGCGGGACTTCTCCTACAATGAGCAGTTCTTC. Complete variable domain (other parts from reference TRBV5-6 and TRBJ2-1): DAGVTQSPTHLIKTRGQQVTLRCSPKSGHDTVSWYQQALGQGPQFIFQYYEEEERQRGNFPDRFSGHQFPNYSSELNVNALLLGDSALYLCASSQRDFSYNEQFFGPGTRLTVL.

This clonotype was observed at least ten times. The CDR3 region has the DNA TGTGCCAGCCATTTGACCCGTAGGGATAGCAATCAGCCCCAGCATTTT. Protein sequence: CASHLTRRDSNQPQHF. V is TRBV6-1 and J is TRBJ1-5; no clear D. Between the trimmed V and J ends, which lost 8 bases and 0 bases, there was a span of 17 bases. Looked up from germline, CDR1 is MNHNS and CDR2 is SASEGT. CDR3 length equals 16 residues.

V and J are TRBV12-3 or TRBV12-4 and TRBJ2-3, with 11 bases aligning to TRBD2. With 5 bases clipped from V and 4 bases from J, the junction kept 8 bases outside the gene matches. This CDR3 is built from 16 residues. The CDR3 region is CASSPPVSGRADTQYF. Here the CDR3 DNA reads TGTGCCAGCAGTCCCCCGGTTAGCGGGAGGGCAGATACGCAGTATTTT.

The sample holds many counts of this clonotype. The genes are TRBV6-4 and TRBJ1-4; tentative D call: TRBD1 (6 bases). The germline CDR1 and CDR2 sequences are MRHNA and SNTAGT. V was trimmed by 6 bases and J by 6 bases, leaving 17 bases between them. The CDR3 has 15 amino acids. CDR3 loop: CASRSRRRGDEKLFF. In DNA form, the CDR3 reads TGTGCCAGCAGATCTCGGAGAAGGGGGGATGAAAAACTGTTTTTT.

This clonotype was counted ten times or more. A much larger clone differs by one base, so this may be a read error. A read error is likely, as this CDR3 ends without the conserved phenylalanine or tryptophan. The genes are TRBV2 and TRBJ2-3; 8 nucleotides agree with TRBD2. The junction had 20 bases not matched to a gene; V was cut back by 6 bases and J by 6 bases. Germline lookup yields CDR1 SNHLY and CDR2 FYNNEI. The CDR3 is 18 amino acids. The CDR3 bases are TGTGCCAGCAGGAGCCAACTCACTAGTAGCGGGGCCGGGGATACGCAGTATCTT. As protein: CASRSQLTSSGAGDTQYL.

This clonotype was detected only once. The chain uses TRBV6-5 and TRBJ2-3, with a weak D call TRBD2 (7 bases). Germline V gene sequence: CDR1 MNHEY, CDR2 SVGAGI. CDR3 size: 15 residues. V was clipped by 6 bases and J by 1 base, with 14 bases between them. The CDR3 nucleotides read TGTGCCAGCAGGCTAGCGGAGGGGGGCACAGATACGCAGTATTTT. Its translation is CASRLAEGGTDTQYF.

The table lists this clonotype with a count of one. The chain has TRBV20-1 and TRBJ1-6, with 7 bases lining up with TRBD1. The V gene's germline CDR1 is DFQATT and CDR2 SNEGSKA (reference sequence). Germline trimming cut 6 bases from V and 0 bases from J; bases unmatched to any gene: 8. The CDR3 contains 16 residues. The CDR3 here is CSAPRGYFSYNSPLHF. CDR3 sequence (DNA): TGCAGTGCCCCCAGGGGGTACTTCTCCTATAATTCACCCCTCCACTTT.

This clonotype occurred a few times. The chain recombines TRBV11-3 with TRBJ2-2; 7 positions match TRBD2. The CDR3 is 14 amino acids. The V gene's germline CDR1 is SGHNT and CDR2 YENEEA. After removal of 6 bases from V and 5 bases from J, the junction contained 6 bases not matched to a gene. The CDR3 region is CASRRERRTGELFF. Written as DNA, the CDR3 is TGTGCCAGCAGGCGGGAGAGAAGAACCGGGGAGCTGTTTTTT.

The V call is TRBV2, the J call TRBJ1-2, with D perhaps TRBD1 (5 bases). The germline CDR1 and CDR2 sequences are SNHLY and FYNNEI. V shed 7 bases and J shed 1 base, with 19 bases lying between them. The CDR3 covers 16 residues. In DNA, the CDR3 is TGTGCCAGCATCATCGTCGGGAGGGGCGGTAACTATGGCTACACCTTC. Translation: CASIIVGRGGNYGYTF. The full variable domain, completed using reference TRBV2 and TRBJ1-2, is EPEVTQTPSHQVTQMGQEVILRCVPISNHLYFYWYRQILGQKVEFLVSFYNNEISEKSEIFDDQFSVERPDGSNFTLKIRSTKLEDSAMYFCASIIVGRGGNYGYTFGSGTRLTVV.

About this clonotype itself: This may be a read error: a much more frequent sequence differs by one nucleotide. The rearrangement uses TRBV29-1 and TRBJ2-5; D gene unclear. The length of the CDR3 is 12 residues. Trimming took off 5 bases at V and 1 base at J, with 8 bases between the two ends. CDR1 is SQVTM, CDR2 ANQGSEA, per germline. The CDR3 is CSVNRAQETQYF. In DNA, the CDR3 is TGCAGCGTTAATAGGGCCCAAGAGACCCAGTACTTC.

The chain is built from TRBV9 and TRBJ2-1; 15 bases align to TRBD2. With 5 bases clipped from V and 7 bases from J, the junction kept 4 bases outside the gene matches. This CDR3 spans 15 amino acids. Per the germline V gene, CDR1 is SGDLS and CDR2 is YYNGEE. This CDR3 reads CASSPGTSGGNEQFF. The CDR3 bases are TGTGCCAGCAGTCCCGGGACTAGCGGGGGGAATGAGCAGTTCTTC.